This T cell receptor (beta chain) was retrieved from a study of cytomegalovirus exposure and HLA in healthy donors. Both 60 Vbeta primers and 13 Jbeta primers went into the PCR. Here immunoSEQ multiplex PCR was the method, and the copy in TCRdb shows in-frame clones only, minus some. The data hold about 150,000 clones, with 76% observed a single time. Details on this clone: Its antigen is not known. A junction end diverges from the germline sequence, so it may reflect a read error.

CDR1 is SGHDT, CDR2 YYEEEE, per germline. The CDR3 loop spans 13 amino acids. Overall study results and limits: Only CMV serostatus was available as immune exposure information.

This rearrangement joins TRBV5-6 to TRBJ2-1; maybe TRBD2 (5 bases). Sequencing input: PBMCs. The source is a male donor in good health and CMV-seronegative. The CDR3 coding sequence is TGTGCCAGCAACTTGGATGGGGAGAATGAGCAGTTCTTC. Its protein product is CASNLDGENEQFF. Combining the CDR3 with reference TRBV5-6 and TRBJ2-1 gives the whole variable domain DAGVTQSPTHLIKTRGQQVTLRCSPKSGHDTVSWYQQALGQGPQFIFQYYEEEERQRGNFPDRFSGHQFPNYSSELNVNALLLGDSALYLCASNLDGENEQFFGPGTRLTVL.